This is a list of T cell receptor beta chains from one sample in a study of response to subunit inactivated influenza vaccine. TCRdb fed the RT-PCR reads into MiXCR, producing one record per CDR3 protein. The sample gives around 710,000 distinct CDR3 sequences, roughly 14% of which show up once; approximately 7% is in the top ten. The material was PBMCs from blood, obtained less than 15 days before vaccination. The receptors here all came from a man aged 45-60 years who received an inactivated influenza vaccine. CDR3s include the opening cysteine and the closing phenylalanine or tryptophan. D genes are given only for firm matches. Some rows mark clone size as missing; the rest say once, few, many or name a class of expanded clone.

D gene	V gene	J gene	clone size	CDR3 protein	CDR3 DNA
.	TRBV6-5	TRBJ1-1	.	CASSSRGGMNTEAFF	TGTGCCAGCAGCTCTCGTGGGGGGATGAACACTGAAGCTTTCTTT
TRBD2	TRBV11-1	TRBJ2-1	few	CASSLALIAGGRNFYNEQFF	TGTGCCAGCAGCTTAGCGCTTATAGCGGGGGGCCGAAACTTTTACAATGAGCAGTTCTTC
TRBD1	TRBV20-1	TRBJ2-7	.	CSARGTGNHEQYF	TGCAGTGCTAGAGGGACAGGGAACCACGAGCAGTACTTC
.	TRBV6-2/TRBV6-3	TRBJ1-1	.	CASSNTGFEAFF	TGTGCCAGCAGTAATACAGGATTTGAAGCTTTCTTT
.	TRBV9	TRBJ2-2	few	CASSPGTTDLRELFF	TGTGCCAGCAGCCCGGGGACGACGGACCTGCGGGAGCTGTTTTTT
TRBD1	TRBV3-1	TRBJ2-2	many	CASRNTGGRTGELFF	TGTGCCAGCAGAAACACAGGGGGCCGGACCGGGGAGCTGTTTTTT
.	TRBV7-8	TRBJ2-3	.	CASSSWGQIIDTQYF	TGTGCCAGCAGCTCCTGGGGGCAAATTATAGATACGCAGTATTTT
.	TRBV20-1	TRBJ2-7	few	CSAKDSLAGTYEQYF	TGCAGTGCTAAGGACAGTCTTGCGGGGACCTACGAGCAGTACTTC
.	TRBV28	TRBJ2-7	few	CASSFGKVPYEQYF	TGTGCCAGCAGTTTCGGGAAAGTCCCCTACGAGCAGTACTTC
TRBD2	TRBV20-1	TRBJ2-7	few	CSARSRTSGLYEQYF	TGCAGTGCTAGATCCCGGACTAGCGGACTCTACGAGCAGTACTTC
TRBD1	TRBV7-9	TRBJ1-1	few	CASSRTGSRTEAFF	TGTGCCAGCAGCCGGACAGGGAGTCGCACTGAAGCTTTCTTT
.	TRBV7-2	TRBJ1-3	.	CASSLGVRGSGNTIYF	TGTGCCAGCAGCTTAGGAGTAAGGGGTTCTGGAAACACCATATATTTT
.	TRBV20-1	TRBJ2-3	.	CSARDGGGATGDTQYF	TGCAGTGCTAGAGATGGTGGCGGGGCCACGGGAGATACGCAGTATTTT
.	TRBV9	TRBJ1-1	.	CASSVVNIVNTEAFF	TGTGCCAGCAGCGTAGTCAACATAGTGAACACTGAAGCTTTCTTT
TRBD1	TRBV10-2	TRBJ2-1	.	CASSPLRDREDEQFF	TGCGCCAGCAGTCCACTAAGGGACAGGGAGGATGAGCAGTTCTTC
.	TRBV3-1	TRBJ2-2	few	CASSQARVGGELFF	TGTGCCAGCAGCCAGGCGAGGGTTGGCGGGGAGCTGTTTTTT
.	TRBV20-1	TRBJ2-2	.	CSAVGGHSNTGELFF	TGCAGTGCTGTAGGGGGACACTCGAACACCGGGGAGCTGTTTTTT
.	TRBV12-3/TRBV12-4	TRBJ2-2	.	CASRSSGTGNTGELFF	TGTGCCAGCAGATCCTCCGGGACGGGGAACACCGGGGAGCTGTTTTTT
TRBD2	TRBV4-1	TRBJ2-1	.	CASSQPGTGGPREQFF	TGCGCCAGCAGCCAACCTGGGACGGGGGGGCCACGGGAGCAGTTCTTC
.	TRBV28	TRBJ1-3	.	CASSFYPGDRNTIYF	TGTGCCAGCAGTTTTTACCCGGGGGACAGAAACACCATATATTTT
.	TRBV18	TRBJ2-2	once	CASSPPGSQGGTGELFF	TGTGCCAGCTCACCACCGGGATCCCAAGGTGGCACCGGGGAGCTGTTTTTT
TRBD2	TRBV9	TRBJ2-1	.	CASSPGLGVFNEQFF	TGTGCCAGCAGTCCTGGACTAGGGGTTTTCAATGAGCAGTTCTTC
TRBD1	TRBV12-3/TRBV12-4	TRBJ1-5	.	CASSSGQGTGSGQPQHF	TGTGCCAGCAGTTCTGGACAGGGGACTGGATCCGGGCAGCCCCAGCATTTT
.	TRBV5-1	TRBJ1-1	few	CASSLNAGKGDTEAFF	TGCGCCAGCAGCTTGAATGCAGGGAAGGGCGACACTGAAGCTTTCTTT
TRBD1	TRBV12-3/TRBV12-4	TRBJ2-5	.	CASSFQKGAIGQYF	TGTGCCAGCAGTTTCCAGAAGGGGGCAATTGGCCAGTACTTC
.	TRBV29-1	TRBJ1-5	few	CSVGSGLSNQPQHF	TGCAGCGTTGGGTCAGGGCTTAGCAATCAGCCCCAGCATTTT
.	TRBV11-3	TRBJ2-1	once	CASSPPYSHEQFF	TGTGCCAGCAGCCCTCCCTATTCGCATGAGCAGTTCTTC
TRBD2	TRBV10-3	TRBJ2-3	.	CAITNTSGGAGGTDTQYF	TGTGCCATCACAAATACTAGCGGGGGGGCCGGAGGCACAGATACGCAGTATTTT
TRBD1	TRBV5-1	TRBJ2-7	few	CASTHDRTGRDEQYF	TGCGCCAGCACCCACGACCGGACAGGGCGAGACGAGCAGTACTTC
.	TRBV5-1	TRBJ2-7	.	CASRLGGIAYEQYF	TGCGCCAGCCGTCTCGGGGGAATTGCCTACGAGCAGTACTTC
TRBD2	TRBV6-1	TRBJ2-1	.	CASSGTSGGDNEQFF	TGTGCCAGCAGCGGGACTAGCGGGGGGGACAATGAGCAGTTCTTC
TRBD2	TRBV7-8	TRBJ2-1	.	CASSYSGRMGEQFF	TGTGCCAGCTCATATAGCGGGAGAATGGGTGAGCAGTTCTTC
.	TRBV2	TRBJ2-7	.	CASSETGNLYEQYF	TGTGCCAGCAGTGAAACGGGCAACCTCTACGAGCAGTACTTC
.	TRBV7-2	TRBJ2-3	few	CASSPDPLVGTDTQYF	TGTGCCAGCAGCCCCGACCCCTTGGTAGGCACAGATACGCAGTATTTT
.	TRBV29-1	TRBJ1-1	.	CSVSRELNTEAFF	TGCAGCGTTTCCAGGGAATTGAACACTGAAGCTTTCTTT
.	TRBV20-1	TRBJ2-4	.	CSAVQQNIQYF	TGCAGTGCAGTACAGCAAAACATTCAGTACTTC
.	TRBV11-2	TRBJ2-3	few	CASSLDQIRDFWTDTQYF	TGTGCCAGCAGCTTAGACCAGATCAGGGACTTCTGGACAGATACGCAGTATTTT
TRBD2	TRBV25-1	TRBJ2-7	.	CASSGTSSGRAYEQYF	TGTGCCAGCAGTGGGACTTCTAGCGGGAGGGCCTACGAGCAGTACTTC
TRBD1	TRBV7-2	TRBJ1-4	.	CASSTVHRGGEKLFF	TGTGCCAGCAGCACAGTGCACAGGGGGGGAGAAAAACTGTTTTTT
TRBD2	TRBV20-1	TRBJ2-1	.	CSAPPFGGGNEQFF	TGCAGTGCCCCGCCTTTTGGGGGGGGAAATGAGCAGTTCTTC
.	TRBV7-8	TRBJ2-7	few	CASSLAGLRYEQYF	TGTGCCAGCAGCTTAGCGGGACTCCGCTACGAGCAGTACTTC
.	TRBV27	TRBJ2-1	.	CASSFYWGEQFF	TGTGCCAGCAGTTTTTATTGGGGAGAGCAGTTCTTC
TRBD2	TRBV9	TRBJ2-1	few	CASTAGGLNEQFF	TGTGCCAGCACAGCGGGAGGGCTCAATGAGCAGTTCTTC
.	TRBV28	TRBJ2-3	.	CASSFTTEERDTQYF	TGTGCCAGCAGTTTTACTACAGAGGAGAGAGATACGCAGTATTTT
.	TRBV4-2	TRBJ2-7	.	CASSQARDTSYEQYF	TGTGCCAGCAGCCAAGCCCGGGACACCTCCTACGAGCAGTACTTC
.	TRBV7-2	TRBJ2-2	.	CASSYGSRGITGELFF	TGTGCCAGCAGCTATGGGAGCAGGGGAATCACCGGGGAGCTGTTTTTT
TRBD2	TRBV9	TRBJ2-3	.	CASSVVGSGSADTQYF	TGTGCCAGCAGCGTAGTTGGTAGCGGGAGTGCAGATACGCAGTATTTT
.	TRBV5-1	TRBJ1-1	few	CASSFRGGVMNTEAFF	TGCGCCAGCAGCTTCAGGGGAGGCGTGATGAACACTGAAGCTTTCTTT
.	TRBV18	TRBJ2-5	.	CASSGIREYQETQYF	TGTGCCAGCTCCGGGATCAGAGAATACCAAGAGACCCAGTACTTC
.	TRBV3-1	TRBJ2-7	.	CASSQDRGFPYEQYF	TGTGCCAGCAGCCAAGATAGGGGGTTCCCCTACGAGCAGTACTTC